These 2 T cell receptor beta chains originate from one sample sequenced in a study of blood T cell repertoires in COVID-19 (dated by TCRdb to the early 2020s). Preparation of the library involved the immunoSEQ multiplex PCR assay. In TCRdb, the immuneACCESS table is reduced to in-frame sequences with V and J assigned. These tables do not hold every clone; where another copy was compared, an unresolved V gene accounts for under half, and the others remain unexplained. In all, the sample holds a few hundred thousand clones, and more than 70% of those were seen once. Less than 3.5% of the sample lies in the top ten. Sequences were obtained from peripheral blood. All receptors come from a woman in her 30s with COVID-19, enrolled during active disease.

The rearrangement uses TRBV5-6 and TRBJ2-7; TRBD1 is a possible D gene (6 bases). V gave up 4 bases and J gave up 0 bases, with 11 bases separating them. CDR1 SGHDT and CDR2 YYEEEE come from the germline V gene. This CDR3 spans 14 amino acids. The DNA for the CDR3 is TGTGCCAGCAGCCACTACAGGGTCTCCTACGAGCAGTACGTC. Protein: CASSHYRVSYEQYV.

Points on this clone: A read error may account for a junction end that differs from germline. V usage is TRBV5-1 and J usage is TRBJ1-5, with D perhaps TRBD1 (6 bases). Germline V CDR1 and CDR2: SGHRS, YFSETQ. CDR3 length equals 13 residues. The CDR3 DNA sequence: TGCGCCAGCAGCTTGGTACCGGGACAATCTTTAAATTTT. Amino acids: CASSLVPGQSLNF.